One TCR beta chain is described in this entry. In the original processing: Amplification with reference gene primers provided the estimates of nucleated cell counts. The assay was immunoSEQ multiplex PCR, and TCRdb's table has in-frame clones only and misses some. V, J and clone size derive from that table, while D and trimming were established from the DNA sequence. The data show more than 55,000 clones, with around 85% seen just once and just under 4.5% held by the top ten. This sample was taken from a study of blood T cell repertoires in COVID-19. Looking at the study overall: The samples span acute and convalescent COVID-19 from the United States, Italy and Spain. Sources were T cells, B-cell-depleted T cells, or PBMCs; the material itself was cDNA or gDNA.

This receptor was obtained from a man in his fifties with active COVID-19. Sequences were obtained from peripheral blood.

CDR3 nucleotides: TGTGCCAGCAGTGACAGGGGGCCTGGGGCCAACGTCCTGACTTTC. Translation gives CASSDRGPGANVLTF. V usage is TRBV28 and J usage is TRBJ2-6, with 10 nucleotides matching TRBD1. This CDR3 comprises 15 residues. V lost 5 bases, J lost 2 bases, and 0 bases stayed unmatched. Germline values: CDR1 MDHEN, CDR2 SYDVKM.